This T cell receptor beta chain was found in a study of shared clonotypes between healthy human individuals. In the study overall: Serving as donors were a couple of women and three men, whose ages spanned 18 to 49. Study results and caveats: Inspection by rarefaction showed sorted-subset sequencing to be incomplete despite large depth. Represented genetic and exposure-history diversity was restricted by having few donors.

TCRdb's table, derived via immunoSEQ multiplex PCR, lists solely in-frame clones and lacks some. The sample holds 2 million to 3 million clones, approximately 94% seen once. The donor cohort consisted entirely of Caucasian adults residing in Nashville, Tennessee. Details on this clone: Its antigen is not known.

The receptor's source is a man younger than 35 in good health. The sequencing sample was made of naive CD4+ T cells sorted from blood. Noted subset: CD45RA+ positively selected.

The CDR3 spells CASSLSLRNIQYF. For the CDR3, the DNA is TGTGCCAGCAGTTTATCCCTCCGAAACATTCAGTACTTC. V and J are TRBV27 and TRBJ2-4; D not resolved. This CDR3 spans 13 amino acids. With 0 bases removed from V and 6 bases from J, the gap between germline ends came to 6 bases. CDR1 is MNHEY, CDR2 SMNVEV, per germline (reference sequence).